The sequence of this T cell receptor beta chain was determined in a study of blood T cell repertoires in COVID-19. About the research overall: Material from acute and convalescent COVID-19 was sourced from the United States, Italy and Spain. The cDNA or gDNA used as material had been derived from T cells, B-cell-depleted T cells, or PBMCs.

In the authors' methods: Reference gene primers were amplified, and this amplification served to estimate nucleated cell counts. Generated by immunoSEQ multiplex PCR, the TCRdb table keeps only in-frame clones and is missing some. That table is the source of V, J and clone size, and D and trimming were worked out from the DNA. The data show 400,000 or so clones, roughly 90% seen once. One Seattle source followed patients from active infection through their disease course. V was pared by 6 bases and J by 2 bases, with 14 bases between. Germline assignment: CDR1 GTSNPN and CDR2 SVGIG (reference sequence). This CDR3 contains 15 residues.

The V call is TRBV30, the J call TRBJ2-6; D might be TRBD1 (7 bases). The specimen sequenced was peripheral blood. This receptor was identified in a woman between 40 and 55 years old with COVID-19, enrolled during active disease. The CDR3 coding sequence is TGTGCCTGCGGGGGACAGCCACCTGGGGCCAACGTCCTGACTTTC. Encoded protein: CACGGQPPGANVLTF.